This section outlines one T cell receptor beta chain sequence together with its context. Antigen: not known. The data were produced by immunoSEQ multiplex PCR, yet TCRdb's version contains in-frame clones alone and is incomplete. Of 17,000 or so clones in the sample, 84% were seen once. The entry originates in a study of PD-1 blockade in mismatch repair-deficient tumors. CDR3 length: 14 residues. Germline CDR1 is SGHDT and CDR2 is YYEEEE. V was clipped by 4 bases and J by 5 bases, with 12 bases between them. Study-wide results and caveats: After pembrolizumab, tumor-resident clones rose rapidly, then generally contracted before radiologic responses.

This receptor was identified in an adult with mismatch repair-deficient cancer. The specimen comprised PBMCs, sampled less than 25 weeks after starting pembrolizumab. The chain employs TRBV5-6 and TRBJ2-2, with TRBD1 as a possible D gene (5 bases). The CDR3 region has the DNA TGTGCCAGCAGCCAAGGGGCACGGACCGGGGAGCTGTTTTTT. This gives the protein CASSQGARTGELFF.